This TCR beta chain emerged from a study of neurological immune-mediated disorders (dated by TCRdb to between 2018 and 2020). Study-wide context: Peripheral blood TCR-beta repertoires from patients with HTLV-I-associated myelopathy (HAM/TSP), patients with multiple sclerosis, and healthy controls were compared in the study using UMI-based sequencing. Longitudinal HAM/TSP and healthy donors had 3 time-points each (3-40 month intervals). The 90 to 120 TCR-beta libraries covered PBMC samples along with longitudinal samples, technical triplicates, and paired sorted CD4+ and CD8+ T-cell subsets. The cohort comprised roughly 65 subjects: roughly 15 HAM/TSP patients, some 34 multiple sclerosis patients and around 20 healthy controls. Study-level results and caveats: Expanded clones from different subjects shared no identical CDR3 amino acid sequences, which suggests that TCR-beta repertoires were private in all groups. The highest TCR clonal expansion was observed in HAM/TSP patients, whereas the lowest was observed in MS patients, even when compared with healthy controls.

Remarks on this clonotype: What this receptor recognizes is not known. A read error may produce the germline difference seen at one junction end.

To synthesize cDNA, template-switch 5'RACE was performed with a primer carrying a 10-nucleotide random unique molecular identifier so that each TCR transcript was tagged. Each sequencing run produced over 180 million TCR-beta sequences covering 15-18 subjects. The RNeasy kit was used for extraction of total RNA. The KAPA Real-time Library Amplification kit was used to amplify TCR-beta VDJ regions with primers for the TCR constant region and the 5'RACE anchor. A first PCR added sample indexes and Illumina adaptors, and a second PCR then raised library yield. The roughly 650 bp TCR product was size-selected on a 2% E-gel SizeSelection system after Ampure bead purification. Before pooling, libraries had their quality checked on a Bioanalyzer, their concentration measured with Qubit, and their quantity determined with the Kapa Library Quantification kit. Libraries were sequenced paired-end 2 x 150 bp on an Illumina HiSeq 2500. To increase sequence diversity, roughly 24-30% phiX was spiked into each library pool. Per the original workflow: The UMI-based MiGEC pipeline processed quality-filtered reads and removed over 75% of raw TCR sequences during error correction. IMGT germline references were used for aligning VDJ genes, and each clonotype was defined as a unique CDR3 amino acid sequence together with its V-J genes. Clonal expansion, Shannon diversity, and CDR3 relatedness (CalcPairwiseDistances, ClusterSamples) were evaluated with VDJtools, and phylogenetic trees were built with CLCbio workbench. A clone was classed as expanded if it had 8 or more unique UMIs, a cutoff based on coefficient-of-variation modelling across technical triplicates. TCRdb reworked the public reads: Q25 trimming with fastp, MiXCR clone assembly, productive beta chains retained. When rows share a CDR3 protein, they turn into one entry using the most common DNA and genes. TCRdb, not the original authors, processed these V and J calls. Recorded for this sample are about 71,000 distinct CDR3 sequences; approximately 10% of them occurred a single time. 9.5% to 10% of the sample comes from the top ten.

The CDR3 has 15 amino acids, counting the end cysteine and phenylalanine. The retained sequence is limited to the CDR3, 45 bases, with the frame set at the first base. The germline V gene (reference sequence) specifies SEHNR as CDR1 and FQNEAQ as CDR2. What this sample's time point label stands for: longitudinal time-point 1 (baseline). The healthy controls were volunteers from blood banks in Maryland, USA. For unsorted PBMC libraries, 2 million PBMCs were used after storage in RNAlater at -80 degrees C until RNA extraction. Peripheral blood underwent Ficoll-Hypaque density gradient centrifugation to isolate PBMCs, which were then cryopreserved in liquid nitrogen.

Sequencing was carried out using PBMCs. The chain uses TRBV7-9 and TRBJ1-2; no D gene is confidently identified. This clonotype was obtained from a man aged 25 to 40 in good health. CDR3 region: CANSPLESLIHGYTF. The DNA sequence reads TGTGCCAACAGCCCCCTGGAGAGCTTAATCCATGGCTACACCTTC.